This TCR beta chain derives from a study of blood T cell repertoires in COVID-19. Study-level information: Specimens from acute and convalescent COVID-19 originated in the United States, Italy and Spain. PBMCs, B-cell-depleted T cells, or T cells provided the cDNA or gDNA that made up the material.

Per the authors' pipeline: How many nucleated cells were present was estimated from reference gene primer amplification. The method was immunoSEQ multiplex PCR; TCRdb's version includes in-frame clones alone and lacks a portion of them. The V and J calls and clone size come from that table; D and trimming were worked out from the DNA. The sample has about 480,000 clones; 89% are singletons. This clone has a single count. The sample consisted of peripheral blood. This receptor was taken from a man younger than 35 with COVID-19, enrolled during active disease.

CDR3 in DNA: TGTGCCAGTGCCGCGCAGGGGGGAGCCGGGGAGCTGTTTTTT. Protein: CASAAQGGAGELFF. J is TRBJ2-2 and V is TRBV19; D perhaps matches TRBD1 (7 bases). The CDR3 sequence is 14 residues long. The germline V gene encodes CDR1 LNHDA and CDR2 SQIVND (reference sequence). Between the trimmed V and J ends, which lost 8 bases and 6 bases, there was a span of 16 bases.